These 26 T cell receptor beta chains share one sample of origin, sequenced in a study of T cell responses to AZD1222 COVID-19 vaccine. Profiling relied on immunoSEQ multiplex PCR, and the TCRdb table lists in-frame clones only, not all of them. The table includes 160,000 or so clones, approximately 88% detected once. Sequences were derived from peripheral blood, sampled on day 0 of AZD1222 vaccination. Receptors were obtained from an adult in good health.

CDR3 amino acids: CSAPRAGGTDTQYF. The CDR3 region has the DNA TGCAGCGCCCCGCGCGCTGGGGGCACAGATACGCAGTATTTT. V gene TRBV29-1 combines with J gene TRBJ2-3; no clear D. The V end was cut by 7 bases, the J end by 1 base, with 15 bases between. Germline V gene data show CDR1 as SQVTM and CDR2 as ANQGSEA. There are 14 residues in the CDR3.

J is TRBJ1-1 and V is TRBV5-1; D is undetermined. This CDR3 spans 14 amino acids. The germline V and J ends were trimmed by 1 base and 5 bases, with 12 bases remaining between them. Germline values: CDR1 SGHRS, CDR2 YFSETQ. The CDR3 loop reads CASSLSGGSTEAFF. The CDR3 nucleotides read TGCGCCAGCAGCTTGTCCGGCGGAAGTACTGAAGCTTTCTTT.

The chain has TRBV5-1 and TRBJ2-7; D uncertain. Germline V lookup: CDR1 SGHRS, CDR2 YFSETQ. Between the trimmed V and J ends, which lost 4 bases and 0 bases, there was a span of 11 bases. The CDR3 is 14 residues long. Here the CDR3 reads CASSPDGHSYEQYV. CDR3 nucleotides: TGCGCCAGCAGCCCCGACGGGCACTCCTACGAGCAGTACGTC.

J is TRBJ1-4 and V is TRBV7-2, with D perhaps matching TRBD1 (5 bases). Trimming pared 1 base from V and 2 bases from J, leaving 17 bases between. This CDR3 has 18 residues. CDR1 SGHTA and CDR2 FQGNSA come from the germline V gene. CDR3 coding DNA: TGTGCCAGCAGCTTAGTAAGGCAGGGACTCTCGACTAATGAAAAACTGTTTTTT. Amino acid sequence: CASSLVRQGLSTNEKLFF. The complete variable domain, with remaining parts taken from reference TRBV7-2 and TRBJ1-4, reads GAGVSQSPSNKVTEKGKDVELRCDPISGHTALYWYRQSLGQGLEFLIYFQGNSAPDKSGLPSDRFSAERTGGSVSTLTIQRTQQEDSAVYLCASSLVRQGLSTNEKLFFGSGTQLSVL.

This chain links TRBV6-6 with TRBJ1-1; D perhaps matches TRBD1 (5 bases). CDR3 size: 15 residues. Trimming shortened V by 2 bases and J by 0 bases, and 10 bases separated the two germline ends. Germline CDR1 is MNHNY and CDR2 is SVGAGI (reference sequence). CDR3 in amino acids: CASSYGAVMNTEAFF. For the CDR3, the DNA is TGTGCCAGCAGTTACGGGGCGGTCATGAACACTGAAGCTTTCTTT.

DNA for the CDR3: TGCAGCGTTGGACCTACCGGTGGCTACACCTTC. Amino acid sequence: CSVGPTGGYTF. The genes are TRBV29-1 and TRBJ1-2; D gene unclear. Trimming cost V 4 bases and J 7 bases, with 10 bases left between them. The length of the CDR3 is 11 residues. CDR1 and CDR2 (germline): SQVTM, ANQGSEA.

This clone was recorded only once. J is TRBJ2-7 and V is TRBV28, with a possible D match to TRBD2 (6 bases). The CDR3 sequence is 16 residues long. V lost 5 bases and J lost 3, with 20 bases in between. The germline V gene has CDR1 MDHEN and CDR2 SYDVKM. The CDR3 loop is CASSTKGGTGFYEQYV. CDR3 DNA: TGTGCCAGCAGTACCAAGGGCGGGACGGGCTTCTACGAGCAGTACGTC.

The chain employs TRBV5-5 and TRBJ2-5; D remains unclear. Germline assignment: CDR1 SGHKS and CDR2 YYEKEE (reference sequence). V gave up 1 base and J gave up 4 bases, with 11 bases separating them. This CDR3 has 14 amino acids. The CDR3 reads CASSLRWTRETQYF. CDR3 nucleotide sequence: TGTGCCAGCAGCTTGCGTTGGACGAGAGAGACCCAGTACTTC.

This clone occurred once. The chain uses TRBV9 and TRBJ1-2; 7 bases are shared with TRBD1. CDR1 is SGDLS, CDR2 YYNGEE, per germline. V was clipped by 0 bases and J by 4 bases; unmatched bases: 9. CDR3 size: 16 residues. This CDR3 is CASSVALDRLSYGYTF. Here the CDR3 DNA reads TGTGCCAGCAGCGTAGCCCTGGACAGGCTTTCCTATGGCTACACCTTC.

This chain uses TRBV5-4 with TRBJ1-3; 11 bases align to TRBD1. CDR3 length equals 18 residues. Germline lookup yields CDR1 SGHNT and CDR2 YYREEE (reference sequence). The J segment lost 0 bases and the V segment lost 3 bases, leaving 8 bases of the junction unmatched. The CDR3 DNA reads as TGTGCCAGCAGCTCGGGACAGGGGGGCATTTTCTCTGGAAACACCATATATTTT. It specifies CASSSGQGGIFSGNTIYF.

This rearrangement joins TRBV28 to TRBJ2-7; D is perhaps TRBD1 (6 bases). V lost 5 bases to trimming and J lost 2 bases, with 16 bases between them. This CDR3 has 15 residues. Germline CDR1 MDHEN, CDR2 SYDVKM. DNA of the CDR3: TGTGCCAGCAGTCCTCGCGGCAGGGGCACCTACGAGCAGTACTTC. It specifies CASSPRGRGTYEQYF.

The chain carries TRBV10-1 and TRBJ1-2, with D possibly matching TRBD1 (5 bases). This CDR3 is 12 amino acids long. Trimming took 5 bases from V and 8 from J, leaving 12 bases between them. Per the germline V gene, CDR1 is WNHNN and CDR2 is SYGVQD (reference sequence). CDR3 residues: CASSSGVRGYTF. The CDR3 DNA is TGCGCCAGCAGTTCGGGGGTGAGGGGCTACACCTTC.

The gene calls are TRBV30 and TRBJ1-2, with 10 bases aligning to TRBD1. Germline assignment: CDR1 GTSNPN and CDR2 SVGIG (reference sequence). V shed 3 bases, J shed 4 bases, and the junction held 8 bases outside the gene matches. This CDR3 comprises 15 residues. CDR3 sequence: CAWRLGTGAAYGYTF. CDR3 nucleotide sequence: TGTGCCTGGAGGCTCGGGACAGGGGCTGCCTATGGCTACACCTTC.

The V and J genes are TRBV30 and TRBJ1-2; D unclear. V lost 0 bases to trimming and J lost 10 bases, with 15 bases between them. This CDR3 region has 13 residues. Germline CDR1 is GTSNPN and CDR2 is SVGIG (reference sequence). Here the CDR3 reads CAWSVHSGVHYTF. In DNA, the CDR3 is TGTGCCTGGAGTGTACACTCCGGGGTACACTACACCTTC.

As concerns this clone: The sample holds other DNA sequences that translate to the same CDR3. V is TRBV10-3 and J is TRBJ1-5; no definite D call. Germline lookup yields CDR1 ENHRY and CDR2 SYGVKD. The CDR3 extends over 14 amino acids. V was cut by 4 bases and J by 0 bases, with 7 bases left in between. For the CDR3, the DNA is TGTGCCATCAGTGCCGGGGTTAGCAATCAGCCCCAGCATTTT. It codes for CAISAGVSNQPQHF.

The chain joins TRBV10-2 to TRBJ2-5; D not certain. The CDR3 is 13 amino acids. CDR1 WSHSY and CDR2 SAAADI come from the germline V gene. The ends were cut back, 8 bases at V and 1 base at J, with 11 bases in the middle. The CDR3 region is CASRPSSQETQYF. Written as DNA, the CDR3 is TGCGCCAGCCGACCCTCGTCCCAAGAGACCCAGTACTTC.

The rearrangement uses TRBV6-1 and TRBJ2-5; D is tentatively TRBD1 or TRBD2 (6 bases each). The CDR3 length is 14 residues. CDR1 is MNHNS and CDR2 is SASEGT in the germline V gene. Between the trimmed V and J ends, which lost 2 bases and 7 bases, there was a span of 14 bases. CDR3 sequence (DNA): TGTGCCAGCAGTGAACTCGGGGGCCCAGGGACCCAGTACTTC. Its protein product is CASSELGGPGTQYF.

The V call is TRBV7-3, the J call TRBJ2-7; 7 positions match TRBD2. There are 15 residues in the CDR3. CDR1 and CDR2 (germline): SGHTA, FQGTGA. V lost 3 bases, J lost 6 bases, and 11 bases stayed unmatched. DNA for the CDR3: TGTGCCAGCAGCTTGGGACTAAAGGTCATGGGCGAGCAGTACTTC. Its translation: CASSLGLKVMGEQYF.

The chain is built from TRBV6-5 and TRBJ2-2, with D tentatively TRBD1 (5 bases). Germline loops: CDR1 MNHEY, CDR2 SVGAGI. This CDR3 comprises 14 residues. V lost 7 bases and J lost 0, with 9 bases in between. The CDR3 sequence: CASILTANTGELFF. The CDR3 coding sequence is TGTGCCAGCATCCTGACAGCGAACACCGGGGAGCTGTTTTTT.

This sequence joins TRBV28 and TRBJ2-5, with D possibly TRBD1 on 6 matching bases. The CDR3 runs to 14 residues. The V end lost 7 bases, the J end lost 2 bases, and 14 bases lay between the germline ends. CDR1 and CDR2 (germline): MDHEN, SYDVKM. The CDR3 DNA reads as TGTGCCAGCACCACCCCCGGACAGCAAGAGACCCAGTACTTC. It specifies CASTTPGQQETQYF.

V usage is TRBV21-1 and J usage is TRBJ1-2. TRBV21-1 is a pseudogene. This CDR3 has 11 amino acids. Written as DNA, the CDR3 is TGTGCGCGGGGGTGGGACTATGGCTACACCTTC. It translates to CARGWDYGYTF.

This clone was recorded a few times. V and J are TRBV5-4 and TRBJ1-1; tentatively, D is TRBD1 (5 bases). The CDR3 has 15 amino acids. Germline V gene data show CDR1 as SGHNT and CDR2 as YYREEE (reference sequence). Trimming pared 4 bases from V and 5 bases from J, leaving 18 bases between. CDR3 region: CASSNSGNLGTEAFF. CDR3 bases: TGTGCCAGCAGCAACTCAGGGAACCTGGGAACTGAAGCTTTCTTT.

The chain combines TRBV28 with TRBJ2-7; D is uncertain. The V end was cut by 6 bases, the J end by 2 bases, with 17 bases between. The CDR3 runs 15 residues. From germline, CDR1 is MDHEN and CDR2 SYDVKM. This CDR3 is CASSPPRALTYEQYF. Here the CDR3 DNA reads TGTGCCAGCAGCCCCCCCCGGGCCCTAACCTACGAGCAGTACTTC.

This chain uses TRBV29-1 with TRBJ1-1; perhaps TRBD1 as D (5 bases). V gave up 3 bases and J gave up 7 bases, with 12 bases separating them. The length of the CDR3 is 12 residues. Germline V lookup: CDR1 SQVTM, CDR2 ANQGSEA. DNA for the CDR3: TGCAGCGTTGACGGGGGACGACGTGAAGCTTTCTTT. Residues: CSVDGGRREAFF.

The J gene is TRBJ2-3, the V gene TRBV7-3, with 10 bases lining up with TRBD2. With V trimmed by 2 bases and J by 4 bases, 9 bases remained unmatched. The CDR3 length is 17 residues. CDR1 is SGHTA and CDR2 is FQGTGA in the germline V gene. The CDR3 is CASSLRAGGRWADTQYF. DNA for the CDR3: TGTGCCAGCAGCTTACGAGCGGGAGGGAGATGGGCAGATACGCAGTATTTT.

J is TRBJ1-4 and V is TRBV6-5, with 9 bases that match TRBD1. V lost 7 bases to trimming and J lost 8 bases; unmatched junction nucleotides: 5. The germline gives CDR1 MNHEY, CDR2 SVGAGI. There are 13 residues in the CDR3. The CDR3 loop is CASTTGGYEKLFF. CDR3 nucleotide sequence: TGTGCCAGCACGACAGGGGGGTACGAAAAACTGTTTTTT.